Shown below are 5 T cell receptor beta chains from a single sample sequenced in a study of blood T cell repertoires in COVID-19 (dated by TCRdb to between 2020 and 2021). To prepare the library, the immunoSEQ multiplex PCR assay was applied. Imported from immuneACCESS, the table was reduced by TCRdb to in-frame sequences with V and J called. These copies leave out some clones; in studies compared against another copy, an unresolved V gene accounts for under half, and the cause of the remainder is not known. Here the sample has some 160,000 clones; around 82% occur a single time. Roughly 5.3% of the sample rests with the top ten. Specimen: peripheral blood. The source is a woman aged 45-65 years with acute or convalescent COVID-19.

The chain couples TRBV28 to TRBJ1-2; 7 bases align to TRBD1. V was pared by 10 bases and J by 1 base, with 6 bases of the junction left unmatched. The germline V gene has CDR1 MDHEN and CDR2 SYDVKM. The CDR3 loop spans 13 amino acids. The CDR3 spells CAIEGDSNYGYTF. The CDR3 DNA sequence: TGTGCCATCGAGGGGGACAGTAACTATGGCTACACCTTC.

The rearrangement uses TRBV25-1 and TRBJ1-2; D gene ambiguous. The length of the CDR3 is 12 residues. The germline gives CDR1 MGHDK, CDR2 SYGVNS. The V end was cut by 1 base, the J end by 3 bases, with 3 bases between. CDR3: CASSESDYGYTF. The CDR3 DNA sequence: TGTGCCAGCAGTGAATCAGACTATGGCTACACCTTC.

This chain joins TRBV6-5 and TRBJ1-1; the D is unclear. In germline, CDR1 is MNHEY, CDR2 SVGAGI. Trimming took off 0 bases at V and 0 bases at J, with 11 bases between the two ends. This CDR3 region has 16 residues. The chain's CDR3 is CASSYSSESVNTEAFF. As DNA, the CDR3 is TGTGCCAGCAGTTACTCGAGTGAGTCGGTGAACACTGAAGCTTTCTTT.

The sample holds a few counts of this clone. The chain recombines TRBV7-3 with TRBJ2-2, with D maybe TRBD2 (6 bases). Germline V gene sequence: CDR1 SGHTA, CDR2 FQGTGA. This CDR3 contains 13 residues. The V end was cut by 5 bases, the J end by 7 bases, with 11 bases between. The chain's CDR3 is CASSPSVNGELFF. As DNA, the CDR3 is TGTGCCAGCAGCCCTAGCGTTAACGGGGAGCTGTTTTTT.

The rearrangement links TRBV14 to TRBJ1-1; 8 nucleotides line up with TRBD1. J lost 5 bases, V lost 1 base, and 15 bases had no gene match. The CDR3 covers 18 residues. Germline loops: CDR1 SGHDN, CDR2 FVKESK. The CDR3 sequence: CASSQGPRGPLSRTEAFF. The CDR3 nucleotides read TGTGCCAGCAGCCAAGGGCCCAGGGGGCCTCTTAGTAGGACTGAAGCTTTCTTT.